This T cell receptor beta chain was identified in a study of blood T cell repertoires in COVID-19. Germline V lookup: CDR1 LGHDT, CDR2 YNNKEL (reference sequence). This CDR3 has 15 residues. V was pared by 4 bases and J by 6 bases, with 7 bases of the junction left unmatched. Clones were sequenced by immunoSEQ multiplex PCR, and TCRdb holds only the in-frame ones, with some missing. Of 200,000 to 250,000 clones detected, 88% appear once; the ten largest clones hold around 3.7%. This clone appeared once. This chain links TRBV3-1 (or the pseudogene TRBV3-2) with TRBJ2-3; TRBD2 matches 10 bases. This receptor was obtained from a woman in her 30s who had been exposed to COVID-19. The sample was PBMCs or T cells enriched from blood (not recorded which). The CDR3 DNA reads TGTGCCAGCAGCCGGAGCGGGAGGGGAGGGGATACGCAGTATTTT. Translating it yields CASSRSGRGGDTQYF.